This T cell receptor (beta chain) derives from a study of cytomegalovirus exposure and HLA in healthy donors (dated by TCRdb to the late 2010s). Background on the whole study: According to an earlier analysis of 450 to 650 of the donors, about 179 million T cells yielded some 120 million unique TCR beta sequences and about 300 Gb of sequence data. An early release covering 550 to 650 HLA-typed donors comprised about 300 gigabases of sequencing data and some 79 million unique TCR sequences. Among the roughly 370 genotyped donors, around 81% belonged to the genetic ancestry cluster associated with self-reported Caucasian donors. The study aimed to test whether signatures of past pathogen exposure could be identified by cataloging public T cell receptors. The T cell repertoires of 666 subjects were profiled by immunosequencing and related to cytomegalovirus serostatus. In addition to the first cohort of roughly 670 subjects, a separate validation cohort of some 120 different subjects was used. To predict cytomegalovirus infection status, the study combined high-throughput TCR immunosequencing, statistical association of individual TCRs with disease status, and machine learning. In a later analysis, previously published TCR beta repertoires from several hundred donors were re-analyzed and high-resolution HLA genotyping was added so that TCR occurrence patterns could be studied. In the later analysis, no new phenotypic data were used to find candidate immune exposures; instead, reliance was placed on TCR beta sequences and their occurrence across donors. An earlier analysis of nearly 600 of the donors applied high-throughput TCR beta sequencing to assess whether each TCR beta V gene segment acted as functional or pseudogenic. Donor age, sex, ethnicity and CMV serostatus were compiled together with the repertoire data. Genome-wide SNP genotypes for about three fifths of the roughly 670 donors were used in a later genetic analysis, which treated that subset as a discovery cohort. Every discovery cohort repertoire had been produced on one sequencing platform. Both class I and class II loci were covered by HLA typing, at four-digit resolution. Typing coverage varied by locus: roughly 620-640 donors for A, B, C, DRB1 and DQB1; more than 500 for DQA1; some 610 for DPA1; roughly 470 for DPB1. Roughly 5 DR-DQ haplotypes were handled as single units for association and clustering because linkage in the cohort was strong. Among roughly 370 genotyped donors of the cohort, an average of 235,054 unique TCR beta nucleotide sequences were sequenced per donor, around 20% of them non-productive. What the work shows at the level of the full study, not this receptor alone: In a later analysis, HLA-associated TCR beta chains were found to be more clonally expanded and to have lower generation probabilities than equally common non-associated chains. The study gave a list of some 150 TCR beta chains associated with cytomegalovirus. A later analysis reported that several top co-occurrence clusters appeared linked to parvovirus B19, influenza, CMV and Epstein-Barr virus. Correlated functional status among segregating V segments might reflect linkage disequilibrium, but an unknown experimental factor could not be ruled out. In a later analysis, most CMV-associated TCR beta chains were found to appear HLA-restricted, with HLA associations seemingly driven largely by CMV exposure. Sequencing depth was assumed to be roughly uniform across donors in the presence/absence analyses, though that assumption may not hold. In vitro tests confirmed that a few of the cytomegalovirus-associated TCR beta chains recognize cytomegalovirus antigens. Strong co-occurrence of HLA alleles, especially DR and DQ, made assigning TCR associations to individual alleles difficult. The cohort was sequenced for TCR beta chains only, and without alpha or paired-chain data the features that could be detected were limited. The sequencing pipeline was judged likely to have produced a cluster of highly shared sequence variants as a technical artifact. The authors suggested that the approach could potentially be generalized to other disease states and immunological phenotypes. Because the 87-base-pair reads could not distinguish some IMGT-functional V segments, including TRBV6-2 and TRBV6-3, those segments were excluded. For the cohort, immune exposure information was limited to CMV serostatus. An earlier analysis of 587 of the donors showed that most TCR beta V segments appeared in productive rearrangements either about 87% or about 30% of the time, which broadly matched IMGT annotations. The classifier was reported to diagnose cytomegalovirus status with high specificity and sensitivity in both the original cohort and the validation cohort. A later analysis associated 15,000 or so TCR beta sequences with specific HLA alleles at a false discovery rate of 0.05. A further reported finding was that TCR beta sequences accurately predicted the HLA-A and HLA-B alleles for most subjects in the first cohort. In a later analysis, the rate of TCR association differed among HLA loci, with DRB1 alleles having the most associated TCRs and HLA-C alleles having the fewest. Because counts were too low, about 15 rarely observed V segments, including chromosome 9 orphons, were left out of the earlier analysis of some 600 of the donors. Because HLA typing was missing for some donors at each locus, association tests included only the typed subset. Most TCR sequences were observed very rarely across donors, whereas some public TCRs were present in many individuals. In a later genetic analysis, fewer N-insertions in productive TCRs were reported among donors in an Asian-associated ancestry cluster than the roughly 640-donor mean. In a later genetic analysis, a missense DCLRE1C variant was associated with V-gene and J-gene trimming of TCR beta chains, and the association was replicated in an independent cohort.

The library was built by means of the immunoSEQ multiplex PCR assay. A mixture of 60 forward primers for TCR Vbeta segments and 13 reverse primers for TCR Jbeta segments was used in the multiplex PCR. The CDR3 region of rearranged TCR beta genes was amplified from genomic DNA with a multiplex PCR assay. Amplified TCR beta libraries were sequenced as 87-base-pair reads on the Illumina HiSeq System. The source study handled its data this way. In a later analysis, roughly 80 million unique TCR beta chains were counted across the approximately 620 repertoires, and roughly 10 million of these chains were shared by at least two donors. Raw reads were error-corrected and collapsed into unique sequences by a nearest-neighbor algorithm in which closely related sequences were merged to remove PCR and sequencing errors. Alignment of CDR3 sequences to IMGT reference sequences was used to assign V, D and J gene segments. For a sequence to be retained, a match of at least six nucleotides was required to both a V gene segment and a J gene segment. A rearrangement was called productive if the CDR3 had no stop codons and remained in frame with V and J, and every other rearrangement was called non-productive. CDR3 was defined according to IMGT convention as the region running from the second conserved V-encoded cysteine to the conserved J-encoded phenylalanine. Sequences without an unambiguous match to a single V gene segment were excluded from the earlier analysis of several hundred of the donors. In an earlier analysis of approximately 500 of the donors, a V segment was called functional when productive rearrangements were above 56.7%, and segregating when the standard deviation between donors exceeded 5%. A statistical classification framework was built to diagnose cytomegalovirus status from the catalog of TCR beta chain sequences. V and J gene assignment, in a later analysis, came from comparing TCR nucleotide sequences with IMGT/GENE-DB human TR gene sequences. The TCRdist pipeline was used in a later analysis to assign CDR3 sequences and most-parsimonious VDJ recombination scenarios. In a later analysis, each TCR beta chain was defined by its CDR3 amino acid sequence together with its V-gene family, and reads lacking a unique V-gene family were excluded. As a way to deal with suspected cross-contamination and a sequencing artifact, a later analysis dropped over 550 nucleotide sequences that were highly shared and had low generation probability. A later analysis calculated a clonal expansion index for each public chain from normalized within-repertoire ranks of inferred template counts. In a later analysis, generation probabilities were computed with a VDJ recombination model fitted to out-of-frame rearrangements, and the resulting probabilities were checked against IGoR. Hypergeometric tests were used in a later analysis to score TCR-TCR, TCR-HLA and TCR-CMV co-occurrence, with a repertoire-size bias correction applied to the TCR pairs. False discovery rates were estimated in a later analysis by permuting HLA or CMV assignments 20 times. In a later analysis, co-occurring TCRs were grouped using DBSCAN, and TCRdist sequence similarity was added for clustering within HLA-allele-positive subsets. Repertoires with fewer than 30,000 or more than 120,000 public chains, plus five repertoires with anomalous nucleotide sharing, were excluded from co-occurrence clustering. TCRdb limited this immuneACCESS table to in-frame rearrangements with V and J called. A share of clones is missing; checked studies link under half to unresolved V genes, and the rest is unexplained. D and trimming come from the DNA, and the V and J calls and clone size come from that table. Recorded for this sample are about 180,000 clones; 80% of them occurred a single time. 6% to 7.5% of the sample goes to the ten largest clones.

Concerning this clone: Its antigen is still unknown. Nothing much larger sits one base from this clone, and base qualities are not available.

The CDR3 measures 15 amino acids from cysteine to phenylalanine. The CDR3 DNA has 45 bases and is translated from base 1. The germline V gene encodes CDR1 SGDLS and CDR2 YYNGEE. V is cut back by 2 bases and J by 2 bases, with 4 bases in the junction unmatched. In total, fewer than 750 healthy bone marrow donors made up the cohort. All cohort members were sampled while nominally healthy, although unrecorded immune exposures were likely present. The donor was CMV seropositive and belonged to the group of more than 250 seropositive cohort members. Each donor provided a peripheral blood sample, and peripheral blood mononuclear cells were used for TCR beta sequencing. Genomic DNA extraction from the blood cell samples was performed with the Qiagen DNeasy Blood Extraction Kit.

The sequence links TRBV9 to TRBJ2-3, with TRBD2 matching 8 junction bases. The sequence was collected from a man aged 25-40 years in good health and CMV-seropositive. Sequencing used PBMCs. CDR3 region: CASSVGLADTDTQYF. Here is the DNA: TGTGCCAGCAGCGTTGGACTAGCAGACACAGATACGCAGTATTTT.